The rows below give T cell receptor beta chains drawn from one sample of a study of identical twins. TCRdb redid the calling of the 5' RACE reads with MiXCR, one entry per CDR3 protein. The sample shows fewer than 500,000 distinct CDR3 sequences, roughly an eighth of them seen only once. In addition, the sample was reused for a study of yellow fever vaccine responses in identical twins.

The source material was CD4+ T cells sorted from blood. The receptors stem from a woman aged 18-29 years in good health. The CDR3 runs from the conserved cysteine through the conserved F or W. A D gene is named only where the DNA matches it firmly. The size of a clone is reported for some rows only, either as once, few or many, or as a class for expanded clones.

d_call	j_call	v_call	clone_size	cdr3_aa	cdr3_nt
NA	TRBJ1-1	TRBV19	NA	CASSIVGGGTEAFF	TGTGCCAGTAGTATAGTCGGGGGGGGCACTGAAGCTTTCTTT
NA	TRBJ2-2	TRBV5-1	many	CASSLVTFNTGELFF	TGCGCCAGCAGCTTGGTGACTTTCAACACCGGGGAGCTGTTTTTT
NA	TRBJ2-7	TRBV2	NA	CASSDNRASYEQYF	TGTGCCAGCAGTGATAACAGGGCCTCCTACGAGCAGTACTTC
NA	TRBJ2-3	TRBV3-1	few	CASSQPGGVKYF	TGTGCCAGCAGCCAACCAGGTGGGGTAAAATATTTT
NA	TRBJ2-1	TRBV28	NA	CASSPFGAGDEQFF	TGTGCCAGCAGTCCCTTCGGCGCTGGCGATGAGCAGTTCTTC
NA	TRBJ1-1	TRBV2	NA	CASTGKRIMNTEAFF	TGTGCCAGCACCGGGAAGAGGATCATGAACACTGAAGCTTTCTTT
NA	TRBJ1-1	TRBV7-9	many	CASSWDRGGTEAFF	TGTGCCAGCAGCTGGGACCGTGGGGGCACTGAAGCTTTCTTT
NA	TRBJ2-2	TRBV5-1	few	CASSLGLINTGELFF	TGCGCCAGCAGCTTAGGACTGATTAACACCGGGGAGCTGTTTTTT
TRBD2	TRBJ2-1	TRBV7-2	few	CASTPGGGRNNEQFF	TGTGCCAGCACCCCGGGGGGGGGTCGGAACAATGAGCAGTTCTTC
NA	TRBJ1-1	TRBV21-1	NA	CASSNHERGPLVAFF	TGTGCCAGCAGCAACCATGAGAGGGGGCCCCTTGTAGCTTTCTTT
TRBD2	TRBJ2-5	TRBV24-1	few	CATSAGLAGTQYF	TGTGCCACCAGTGCCGGACTAGCTGGAACCCAGTACTTC
NA	TRBJ2-7	TRBV12-3/TRBV12-4	few	CASSFIMGPSSYEQYF	TGTGCCAGCAGTTTCATAATGGGCCCTTCTTCCTACGAGCAGTACTTC
TRBD1	TRBJ1-5	TRBV6-1	few	CASRRQGRNQPQHF	TGTGCCAGCAGACGACAGGGACGGAATCAGCCCCAGCATTTT
TRBD2	TRBJ2-3	TRBV11-2	few	CASSLDPPGLAGTDTQYF	TGTGCCAGCAGCTTAGACCCCCCCGGACTAGCTGGCACAGACACGCAGTATTTT
NA	TRBJ2-2	TRBV7-9	NA	CASSPRRGAANTGELFF	TGTGCCAGCAGCCCCCGACGGGGGGCAGCGAACACCGGGGAGCTGTTTTTT
NA	TRBJ1-5	TRBV7-9	many	CASSLVGVDQPQHF	TGTGCCAGCAGCTTAGTGGGGGTGGATCAGCCCCAGCATTTT
NA	TRBJ2-5	TRBV4-3	few	CASSQLGKGGETQYF	TGCGCCAGCAGCCAATTAGGCAAGGGTGGGGAGACCCAGTACTTC
NA	TRBJ2-5	TRBV15	few	CATSRDRAQETQYF	TGTGCCACCAGCAGAGACCGGGCACAAGAGACCCAGTACTTC
NA	TRBJ2-7	TRBV5-1	few	CASSLPDNEQYF	TGCGCCAGCAGCCTCCCGGATAACGAGCAGTACTTC
TRBD2	TRBJ2-1	TRBV6-2/TRBV6-3	NA	CASSQPGLGSYNEQFF	TGTGCCAGCAGTCAGCCGGGACTAGGATCCTACAATGAGCAGTTCTTC
TRBD1	TRBJ2-3	TRBV24-1	NA	CATSDPGQGGTDTQYF	TGTGCCACCAGTGACCCGGGACAGGGAGGCACAGATACGCAGTATTTT
NA	TRBJ2-7	TRBV28	few	CASSATTGLVFEQYF	TGTGCCAGCAGTGCCACGACCGGACTTGTATTCGAGCAGTACTTC
TRBD1	TRBJ2-7	TRBV20-1	few	CSAPEPDRVSYEQYF	TGCAGTGCCCCCGAACCTGACAGGGTTTCCTACGAGCAGTACTTC
NA	TRBJ2-2	TRBV5-1	few	CATRQQGNTGELFF	TGCGCCACCAGACAACAGGGGAACACCGGGGAGCTGTTTTTT
NA	TRBJ2-3	TRBV11-2	many	CASSLDGSQTDTQYF	TGTGCCAGCAGCTTAGATGGCTCTCAGACAGATACGCAGTATTTT
NA	TRBJ2-7	TRBV5-1	few	CASSREVTSYEQYF	TGCGCCAGCAGCCGCGAAGTGACCTCCTACGAGCAGTACTTC
NA	TRBJ1-4	TRBV30	many	CAWSGGSTNEKLFF	TGTGCCTGGAGTGGGGGTTCAACTAATGAAAAACTGTTTTTT
NA	TRBJ1-1	TRBV5-1	NA	CASSLWLRDTEAFF	TGCGCCAGCAGCTTGTGGCTTCGGGACACTGAAGCTTTCTTT
TRBD1	TRBJ1-5	TRBV10-3	few	CAISEQGLAQPQHF	TGTGCCATCAGCGAACAGGGGCTGGCTCAGCCCCAGCATTTT
TRBD1	TRBJ2-5	TRBV30	NA	CAWSVGGPGTQYF	TGTGCCTGGAGTGTAGGGGGCCCCGGGACCCAGTACTTC
NA	TRBJ2-3	TRBV2	NA	CASSNDAIDTQYF	TGTGCCAGCAGCAACGATGCGATAGATACGCAGTATTTT
NA	TRBJ2-2	TRBV20-1	few	CSARDTGWGTGELFF	TGCAGTGCTAGAGATACGGGATGGGGCACCGGGGAGCTGTTTTTT
NA	TRBJ2-7	TRBV28	NA	CASSLGWGKPHNDYEQYF	TGTGCCAGCAGTTTAGGGTGGGGTAAACCCCACAATGACTACGAGCAGTACTTC
TRBD2	TRBJ2-5	TRBV7-2	NA	CASGIAGGQQETQYF	TGTGCCAGCGGCATAGCGGGAGGGCAGCAAGAGACCCAGTACTTC
TRBD1	TRBJ2-7	TRBV27	NA	CASSWTGVNYEQYF	TGTGCCAGCAGCTGGACAGGGGTCAACTACGAGCAGTACTTC
NA	TRBJ2-3	TRBV4-3	few	CASSQGMNPGGDTQYF	TGCGCCAGCAGCCAAGGGATGAACCCGGGTGGAGATACGCAGTATTTT
TRBD2	TRBJ2-3	TRBV4-1	NA	CASSQDMQPGLAGGPTDTQYF	TGCGCCAGCAGCCAAGATATGCAGCCGGGACTAGCGGGGGGGCCGACAGATACGCAGTATTTT
TRBD1	TRBJ2-7	TRBV12-3/TRBV12-4	NA	CASSPGGTGRFEQYF	TGTGCCAGCAGCCCTGGGGGGACAGGGAGGTTTGAGCAGTACTTC
NA	TRBJ2-1	TRBV3-1	few	CASSQGVASSYNEQFF	TGTGCCAGCAGCCAAGGCGTGGCGAGCTCCTACAATGAGCAGTTCTTC
NA	TRBJ2-7	TRBV28	many	CASSPRYEQYF	TGTGCCAGCAGTCCACGTTACGAGCAGTACTTC
NA	TRBJ2-7	TRBV7-6	few	CASSLGPPGANVYEQYF	TGTGCCAGCAGCTTAGGCCCCCCCGGGGCCAATGTCTACGAGCAGTACTTC
TRBD2	TRBJ2-2	TRBV10-3	NA	CAIGEAGGNTGELFF	TGTGCCATCGGTGAAGCGGGGGGAAACACCGGGGAGCTGTTTTTT
NA	TRBJ2-7	TRBV19	NA	CASTGDRSSYEQYF	TGTGCCAGTACGGGGGACAGATCCTCCTACGAGCAGTACTTC
NA	TRBJ1-1	TRBV4-3	NA	CASSQGSRGTEAFF	TGCGCCAGCAGCCAAGGATCGAGGGGTACTGAAGCTTTCTTT
NA	TRBJ2-7	TRBV12-3/TRBV12-4	few	CASSLDPGATYEQYF	TGTGCCAGCAGTTTAGATCCAGGCGCGACCTACGAGCAGTACTTC
NA	TRBJ2-1	TRBV29-1	few	CSVENSYNEQFF	TGCAGCGTTGAGAACAGCTACAATGAGCAGTTCTTC
TRBD1	TRBJ2-7	TRBV6-5	few	CASSGTGQYEQYF	TGTGCCAGCAGTGGGACAGGTCAATACGAGCAGTACTTC
TRBD1	TRBJ1-5	TRBV10-3	many	CAISAGQGGGNQPQHF	TGTGCCATCAGCGCGGGACAGGGTGGTGGCAATCAGCCCCAGCATTTT
TRBD1	TRBJ1-1	TRBV5-1	NA	CASSWGQGGTEAFF	TGCGCCAGCAGCTGGGGACAGGGTGGAACTGAAGCTTTCTTT
TRBD2	TRBJ2-5	TRBV28	NA	CASSLPGGVQTQYF	TGTGCCAGCAGTTTGCCGGGGGGGGTACAGACCCAGTACTTC
NA	TRBJ2-5	TRBV7-9	few	CASSLVRGIQETQYF	TGTGCCAGCAGCTTAGTCCGGGGTATTCAAGAGACCCAGTACTTC
NA	TRBJ2-3	TRBV7-2	many	CASSWGGATDTQYF	TGTGCCAGCAGCTGGGGCGGGGCCACAGATACGCAGTATTTT
NA	TRBJ2-1	TRBV28	NA	CASSIGSREQFF	TGTGCCAGCAGTATTGGTAGCAGGGAGCAGTTCTTC
TRBD2	TRBJ2-7	TRBV28	NA	CASSFPLAGGHYEQYF	TGTGCCAGCAGTTTCCCCCTAGCGGGAGGGCACTACGAGCAGTACTTC
NA	TRBJ2-3	TRBV12-3/TRBV12-4	few	CATTPGGPTDTQYF	TGTGCCACAACCCCTGGGGGGCCCACAGATACGCAGTATTTT